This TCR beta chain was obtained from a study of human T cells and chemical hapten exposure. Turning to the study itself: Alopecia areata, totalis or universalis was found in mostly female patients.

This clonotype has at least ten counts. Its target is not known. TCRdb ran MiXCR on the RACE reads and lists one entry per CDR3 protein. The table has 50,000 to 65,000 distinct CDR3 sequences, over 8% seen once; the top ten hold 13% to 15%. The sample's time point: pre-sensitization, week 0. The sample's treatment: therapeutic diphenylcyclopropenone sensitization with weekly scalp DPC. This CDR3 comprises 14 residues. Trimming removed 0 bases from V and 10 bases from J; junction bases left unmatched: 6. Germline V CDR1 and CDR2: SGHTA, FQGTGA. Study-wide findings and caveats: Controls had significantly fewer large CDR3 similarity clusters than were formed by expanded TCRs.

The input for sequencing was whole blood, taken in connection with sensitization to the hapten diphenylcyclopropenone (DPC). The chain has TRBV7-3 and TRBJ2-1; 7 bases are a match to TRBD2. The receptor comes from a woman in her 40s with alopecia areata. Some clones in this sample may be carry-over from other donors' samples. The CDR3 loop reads CASSLTYGAGEQFF. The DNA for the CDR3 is TGTGCCAGCAGCTTAACGTACGGAGCGGGGGAGCAGTTCTTC. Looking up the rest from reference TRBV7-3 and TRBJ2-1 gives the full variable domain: GAGVSQTPSNKVTEKGKYVELRCDPISGHTALYWYRQSLGQGPEFLIYFQGTGAADDSGLPNDRFFAVRPEGSVSTLKIQRTERGDSAVYLCASSLTYGAGEQFFGPGTRLTVL.